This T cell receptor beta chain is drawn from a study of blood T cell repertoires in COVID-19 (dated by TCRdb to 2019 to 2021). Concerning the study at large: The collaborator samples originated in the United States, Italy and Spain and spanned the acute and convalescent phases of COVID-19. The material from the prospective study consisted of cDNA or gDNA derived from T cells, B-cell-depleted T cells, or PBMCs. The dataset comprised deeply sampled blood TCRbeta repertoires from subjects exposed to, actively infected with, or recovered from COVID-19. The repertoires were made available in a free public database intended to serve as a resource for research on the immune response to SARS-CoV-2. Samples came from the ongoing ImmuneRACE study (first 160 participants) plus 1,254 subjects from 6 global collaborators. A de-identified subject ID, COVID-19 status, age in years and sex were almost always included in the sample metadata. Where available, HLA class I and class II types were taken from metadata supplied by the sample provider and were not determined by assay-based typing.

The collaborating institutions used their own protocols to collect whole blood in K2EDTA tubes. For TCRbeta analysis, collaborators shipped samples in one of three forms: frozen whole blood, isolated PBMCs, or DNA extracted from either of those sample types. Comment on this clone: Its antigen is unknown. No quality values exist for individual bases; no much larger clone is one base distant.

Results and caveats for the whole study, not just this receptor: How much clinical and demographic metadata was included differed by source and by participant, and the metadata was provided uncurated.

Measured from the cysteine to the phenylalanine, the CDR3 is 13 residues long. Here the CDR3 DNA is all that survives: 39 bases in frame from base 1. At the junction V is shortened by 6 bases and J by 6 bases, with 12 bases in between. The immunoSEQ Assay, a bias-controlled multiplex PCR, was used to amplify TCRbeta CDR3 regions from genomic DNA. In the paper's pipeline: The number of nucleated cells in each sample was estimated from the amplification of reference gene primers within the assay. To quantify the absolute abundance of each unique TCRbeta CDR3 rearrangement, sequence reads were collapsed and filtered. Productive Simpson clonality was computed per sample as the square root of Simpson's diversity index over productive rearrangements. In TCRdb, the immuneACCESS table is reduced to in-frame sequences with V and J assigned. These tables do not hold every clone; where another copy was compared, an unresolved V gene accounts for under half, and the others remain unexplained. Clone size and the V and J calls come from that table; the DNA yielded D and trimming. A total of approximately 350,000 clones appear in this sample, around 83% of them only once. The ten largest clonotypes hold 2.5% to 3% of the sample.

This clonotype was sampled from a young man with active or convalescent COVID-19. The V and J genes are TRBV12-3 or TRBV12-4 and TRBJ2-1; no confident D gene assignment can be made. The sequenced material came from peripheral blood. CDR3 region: CASSLPRSNEQFF. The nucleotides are TGTGCCAGCAGCCTTCCGCGTAGCAATGAGCAGTTCTTC.